This passage covers 13 T cell receptor beta chains from one sample sequenced in a study of PD-L1 blockade in urothelial cancer. Documented time point: pretreatment peripheral blood. Method: immunoSEQ multiplex PCR; TCRdb's copy keeps in-frame clones and lacks some. The repertoire holds under 100,000 clones, with around 87% as singletons. The sequencing used PBMCs, collected around atezolizumab (anti-PD-L1) treatment. The receptors were gathered from a man between 60 and 75 years old with urothelial cancer.

The chain recombines TRBV18 with TRBJ1-1; 7 bases fit TRBD1. The CDR3 loop spans 14 amino acids. The junction had 6 bases not matched to a gene; V was cut back by 3 bases and J by 5 bases. CDR1 is KGHSH and CDR2 is LQKENI in the germline V gene. CDR3 in DNA: TGTGCCAGCTCACCCCTACAGGGGTTGACTGAAGCTTTCTTT. Translated: CASSPLQGLTEAFF.

This clone was counted once. The chain joins TRBV5-1 to TRBJ1-2; 9 nucleotides line up with TRBD1. CDR1 is SGHRS, CDR2 YFSETQ, per germline. CDR3 length equals 14 residues. The J segment lost 8 bases and the V segment lost 4 bases, leaving 9 bases of the junction unmatched. The CDR3: CASSMTGGGRGYTF. The CDR3, as DNA: TGCGCCAGCAGCATGACAGGGGGGGGGAGAGGCTACACCTTC.

V usage is TRBV7-3 and J usage is TRBJ1-2, with D maybe TRBD1 (5 bases). Trimming removed 2 bases from V and 5 bases from J, with 12 bases in between. The CDR3 loop spans 14 amino acids. The germline gives CDR1 SGHTA, CDR2 FQGTGA. The CDR3, as DNA: TGTGCCAGCAGCTTAGCCAGGGTAAGGTATGGCTACACCTTC. Protein sequence: CASSLARVRYGYTF.

This chain connects TRBV4-1 to TRBJ2-7; TRBD2 aligns across 7 bases. The CDR3 covers 13 residues. With 6 bases clipped from V and 2 bases from J, the junction kept 4 bases outside the gene matches. Germline-derived CDR1 and CDR2 are MGHRA and YSYEKL. CDR3 sequence: CASSPGLTYEQYF. The CDR3 DNA is TGCGCCAGCAGTCCGGGACTAACCTACGAGCAGTACTTC.

V usage is TRBV2 and J usage is TRBJ2-2; possibly TRBD2 for D (5 bases). The CDR3 is 13 amino acids. CDR1 SNHLY and CDR2 FYNNEI come from the germline V gene. Deletions cut 4 bases from V and 6 bases from J, with 9 bases between. The CDR3 sequence: CASSATSSGELFF. The CDR3 bases are TGTGCCAGCAGTGCCACTAGTTCCGGGGAGCTGTTTTTT.

The chain carries TRBV5-1 and TRBJ2-4; 10 nucleotides match TRBD1. Germline CDR1 SGHRS, CDR2 YFSETQ. This CDR3 is 14 amino acids long. V lost 3 bases to trimming and J lost 6 bases; unmatched junction nucleotides: 3. In nucleotides, the CDR3 is TGCGCCAGCAGCTCGGGACAGGGGCCAAACATTCAGTACTTC. This translates into CASSSGQGPNIQYF.

This clone was seen just once. V and J are TRBV5-6 and TRBJ2-1, with a weak D call TRBD2 (5 bases). The germline CDR1 and CDR2 sequences are SGHDT and YYEEEE. The germline V and J ends were trimmed by 0 bases and 5 bases, with 6 bases remaining between them. The CDR3 sequence is 13 residues long. The CDR3, as DNA: TGTGCCAGCAGCTTGGCCGGGAACAATGAGCAGTTCTTC. Translated: CASSLAGNNEQFF.

The CDR3 is CASKKRDPSTDTQYF. CDR3 coding DNA: TGTGCCAGTAAGAAGCGGGACCCGAGCACAGATACGCAGTATTTT. The chain has TRBV2 and TRBJ2-3; TRBD2 matches at 7 bases. V dropped 9 bases and J dropped 0; count of bases not matched to a gene: 9. The CDR3 sequence is 15 residues long. Germline V gene data show CDR1 as SNHLY and CDR2 as FYNNEI. Full variable domain (missing parts from reference TRBV2 and TRBJ2-3): EPEVTQTPSHQVTQMGQEVILRCVPISNHLYFYWYRQILGQKVEFLVSFYNNEISEKSEIFDDQFSVERPDGSNFTLKIRSTKLEDSAMYFCASKKRDPSTDTQYFGPGTRLTVL.

This rearrangement joins TRBV23-1 to TRBJ2-7; 7 bases map to TRBD1. TRBV23-1 qualifies as an ORF whose function is uncertain. This CDR3 is built from 15 residues. The junction had 13 bases not matched to a gene; V was cut back by 4 bases and J by 7 bases. CDR3 protein: CASSREGGPLGEQYF. The CDR3 DNA follows: TGCGCCAGCAGTCGCGAAGGGGGCCCTTTGGGGGAGCAGTACTTC.

V is TRBV5-5 and J is TRBJ1-4; 7 bases are shared with TRBD1. CDR3 length equals 20 residues. The ends lost 0 bases at V and 0 bases at J; junction bases unmatched: 14. Per the germline V gene, CDR1 is SGHKS and CDR2 is YYEKEE (reference sequence). This chain's CDR3 is CASSLDLTTGFGSTNEKLFF. The CDR3 DNA is TGTGCCAGCAGCTTGGACCTTACGACAGGGTTCGGATCAACTAATGAAAAACTGTTTTTT.

This sequence joins TRBV7-6 and TRBJ2-3; perhaps TRBD2 as D (6 bases). V was pared by 1 base and J by 2 bases, with 10 bases between. Germline V CDR1 and CDR2: SGHVS, FNYEAQ. The CDR3 length is 15 residues. The CDR3 nucleotides are TGTGCCAGCAGCTTAGAGGCGGGGTCCACAGATACGCAGTATTTT. This encodes CASSLEAGSTDTQYF.

The CDR3 DNA sequence: TGTGCCAGCAGCTTAGGAGGTGGGTTGGTTCCCGGTGGCTACACCTTC. It translates to CASSLGGGLVPGGYTF. The J gene is TRBJ1-2, the V gene TRBV7-2; no firm D call. Trimming took 1 base from V and 7 from J, leaving 19 bases between them. This CDR3 contains 16 residues. The V gene's germline CDR1 is SGHTA and CDR2 FQGNSA. The full variable domain, in which reference TRBV7-2 and TRBJ1-2 provide the parts outside the CDR3, is GAGVSQSPSNKVTEKGKDVELRCDPISGHTALYWYRQSLGQGLEFLIYFQGNSAPDKSGLPSDRFSAERTGGSVSTLTIQRTQQEDSAVYLCASSLGGGLVPGGYTFGSGTRLTVV.

The chain has TRBV6-5 and TRBJ1-1; tentative D call: TRBD1 (5 bases). The CDR3 runs to 13 residues. Germline V gene lookup returns CDR1 MNHEY and CDR2 SVGAGI. V lost 5 bases and J 1 base, leaving 8 bases between the germline ends. The CDR3: CASSRTGNTEAFF. The CDR3, as DNA: TGTGCCAGCAGTCGAACAGGGAACACTGAAGCTTTCTTT.